In this sample, the clone carrying this T cell receptor beta chain turned up a few times. What it recognizes is unknown. This specimen comes from a study of graft-versus-host responses after intestinal transplantation. For the study at large: In this cohort, recipients had multivisceral, liver-intestinal, or isolated intestinal transplants. Recipients across the board were started on anti-thymocyte globulin induction, then kept on tacrolimus and steroids for around 3 years. General study findings and limits: GvH clones appeared in recipient marrow, some first in ileum or blood. The study associated peak circulating GvH clone levels with early post-transplant HvG declines.

Clones were read by immunoSEQ multiplex PCR, and TCRdb kept only the in-frame ones, dropping some. The table records over 100,000 clones, just under 95% of them present only once. The CDR3 sequence is 13 residues long. V lost 4 bases and J 6 bases, leaving 12 bases between the germline ends. Germline V lookup: CDR1 MGHRA, CDR2 YSYEKL. The chain joins TRBV4-1 to TRBJ1-2, with D unclear. The source of this sequence is a human donor who was the organ donor for an intestinal transplant. Sequencing was performed on unstimulated CD8+ T cells sorted from spleen or lymph node cells, taken before transplant. As DNA, the CDR3 is TGCGCCAGCAGCCTCCTTGTAAGAGATGGCTACACCTTC. As protein: CASSLLVRDGYTF.